Listed here are 6 T cell receptor beta chains from one sample, sequenced in a study of response to subunit inactivated influenza vaccine. TCRdb recomputed calls from the RT-PCR reads with MiXCR, one row per CDR3 protein. The top ten hold roughly 10% of the sample, which has 860,000 or so distinct CDR3 sequences, approximately 22% seen once. The sequenced sample was PBMCs from blood, obtained roughly 5 days after vaccination. All receptors come from a man over 45 who received an inactivated influenza vaccine.

This clonotype occurred many times. The rearrangement uses TRBV29-1 and TRBJ1-4; a possible D gene is TRBD1 (5 bases). In germline, CDR1 is SQVTM, CDR2 ANQGSEA. V gave up 7 bases and J gave up 6 bases, with 6 bases separating them. This CDR3 is built from 10 residues. The CDR3 here is CSARDEKLFF. The CDR3 DNA is TGCAGCGCCAGGGATGAAAAACTGTTTTTT. Supplemented by reference TRBV29-1 and TRBJ1-4, the full variable domain reads SAVISQKPSRDICQRGTSLTIQCQVDSQVTMMFWYRQQPGQSLTLIATANQGSEATYESGFVIDKFPISRPNLTFSTLTVSNMSPEDSSIYLCSARDEKLFFGSGTQLSVL.

V usage is TRBV7-9 and J usage is TRBJ1-2; TRBD1 matches at 8 bases. The CDR3 spans 14 residues. J lost 6 bases, V lost 1 base, and 4 bases had no gene match. From germline, CDR1 is SEHNR and CDR2 FQNEAQ (reference sequence). CDR3: CASSLENRGDGYTF. The CDR3 nucleotides read TGTGCCAGCAGCTTAGAAAACAGGGGGGATGGCTACACCTTC.

This clonotype was counted between two and nine times. This chain uses TRBV2 with TRBJ2-7; the D is unclear. V lost 6 bases and J 2 bases, leaving 20 bases between the germline ends. CDR1 is SNHLY, CDR2 FYNNEI, per germline. The CDR3 has 16 amino acids. The CDR3 loop reads CASRESSQSPPYEQYF. CDR3 nucleotide sequence: TGTGCCAGCAGGGAGTCCTCCCAAAGCCCCCCCTACGAGCAGTACTTC.

This clonotype was seen a few times. The V call is TRBV5-1, the J call TRBJ2-7; D is uncertain. This CDR3 region has 13 residues. The germline V gene has CDR1 SGHRS and CDR2 YFSETQ. Between the trimmed V and J ends, which lost 4 bases and 5 bases, there was a span of 13 bases. CDR3 DNA sequence: TGCGCCAGCAGCGAAGGCCCGACGGACGAGCAGTACTTC. This sequence encodes CASSEGPTDEQYF.

The chain uses TRBV6-1 and TRBJ1-2, with 8 bases fitting TRBD1. After removal of 8 bases from V and 4 bases from J, the junction contained 18 bases not matched to a gene. The CDR3 loop spans 17 amino acids. Germline lookup yields CDR1 MNHNS and CDR2 SASEGT. CDR3 coding DNA: TGTGCCAGCGAGAACTTCGGGACAGGTCCTTCCTTCTATGGCTACACCTTC. Amino acids: CASENFGTGPSFYGYTF.

A few counts support this clonotype. The chain has TRBV6-2 or TRBV6-3 and TRBJ2-1; 11 bases map to TRBD2. The V gene's germline CDR1 is MNHEY and CDR2 SVGEGT. The CDR3 spans 12 residues. V gave up 5 bases and J gave up 15 bases; unmatched junction bases: 6. Here the CDR3 DNA reads TGTGCCAGCAGTCTCGGACTAGCGGGTCCGTTCTTC. This codes for CASSLGLAGPFF.